One and the same sample provided the 16 T cell receptor beta chains below, sequenced in a study of blood T cell repertoires in COVID-19. This table comes from immunoSEQ multiplex PCR, and its TCRdb copy is limited to in-frame clones, with some not included. The data show about 180,000 clones, 82% seen once. The material sequenced was peripheral blood. Every receptor here comes from a woman aged 65 to 85 with acute or convalescent COVID-19.

This chain links TRBV7-9 with TRBJ1-2, with 7 positions matching TRBD1. With V trimmed by 2 bases and J by 0 bases, 3 bases remained unmatched. Germline V lookup: CDR1 SEHNR, CDR2 FQNEAQ (reference sequence). The CDR3 runs to 15 residues. Here the CDR3 reads CASSLMGTANYGYTF. The CDR3 DNA is TGTGCCAGCAGCTTAATGGGGACAGCTAACTATGGCTACACCTTC.

The V gene is TRBV7-9, the J gene TRBJ1-1; TRBD1 is a possible D gene (6 bases). Germline loops: CDR1 SEHNR, CDR2 FQNEAQ (reference sequence). The CDR3 consists of 15 residues. V lost 2 bases, J lost 1 base, and 11 bases lay in between. The CDR3 here is CASSLFGGANTEAFF. In nucleotides, the CDR3 is TGTGCCAGCAGCTTATTCGGGGGGGCGAACACTGAAGCTTTCTTT.

The rearrangement uses TRBV28 and TRBJ1-1, with D possibly TRBD1 on 6 matching bases. This CDR3 contains 14 residues. Germline CDR1 reads MDHEN; CDR2 reads SYDVKM. With 6 bases removed from V and 10 bases from J, the gap between germline ends came to 21 bases. CDR3 region: CASSKAQGWGGAFF. In DNA form, the CDR3 reads TGTGCCAGCAGCAAGGCGCAGGGGTGGGGTGGAGCTTTCTTT.

The V and J genes are TRBV11-3 and TRBJ1-1; possible D gene TRBD1, 5 bases. CDR3 length: 19 amino acids. CDR1 is SGHNT, CDR2 YENEEA, per germline. Trimming left V 1 base short and J 1 base short, with 22 bases between. The CDR3 nucleotides read TGTGCCAGCAGCTTAGTTAGCCGAGACACCGGACAAGAGAACACTGAAGCTTTCTTT. Amino acid sequence: CASSLVSRDTGQENTEAFF.

This chain connects TRBV5-6 to TRBJ2-5; D may be TRBD1 (5 bases). The CDR3 runs to 14 residues. V was clipped by 1 base and J by 1 base, with 8 bases between them. The V gene's germline CDR1 is SGHDT and CDR2 YYEEEE. In nucleotides, the CDR3 is TGTGCCAGCAGCTTGTCGACAGTCCAAGAGACCCAGTACTTC. Encoded protein: CASSLSTVQETQYF.

This chain uses TRBV25-1 with TRBJ1-1, with unresolved D. The length of the CDR3 is 13 residues. Trimming removed 7 bases at V and 1 base at J, with 10 bases between. Germline values: CDR1 MGHDK, CDR2 SYGVNS. CDR3 coding DNA: TGTGCCAGCATCGGAAGGAGGAACACTGAAGCTTTCTTT. It codes for CASIGRRNTEAFF.

V usage is TRBV6-2 or TRBV6-3 and J usage is TRBJ1-1, with unresolved D. Trimming stripped 2 bases from V and 6 bases from J, with 13 bases between. Germline assignment: CDR1 MNHEY and CDR2 SVGEGT. There are 14 residues in the CDR3. CDR3 in DNA: TGTGCCAGCAGTTACCAGCAAGGGAGGGCTGAAGCTTTCTTT. It is translated as CASSYQQGRAEAFF.

The J gene is TRBJ1-2, the V gene TRBV19; 9 bases agree with TRBD1. After removal of 11 bases from V and 7 bases from J, the junction contained 11 bases not matched to a gene. This CDR3 is 13 amino acids long. Per the germline V gene, CDR1 is LNHDA and CDR2 is SQIVND (reference sequence). The CDR3 DNA reads TGTGCCTGTCACCCGGACAGGGGCGGTGGCTACACCTTC. Its translation is CACHPDRGGGYTF.

The CDR3 region is CASSWTGGGGGYEQYF. CDR3 DNA sequence: TGCGCCAGCAGCTGGACAGGGGGCGGGGGGGGCTACGAGCAGTACTTC. The rearrangement links TRBV5-1 to TRBJ2-7; 11 nucleotides line up with TRBD1. The CDR3 is 16 amino acids. Germline CDR1 reads SGHRS; CDR2 reads YFSETQ. After removal of 3 bases from V and 3 bases from J, the junction contained 8 bases not matched to a gene.

V gene TRBV27 combines with J gene TRBJ2-1, with TRBD2 matching 9 bases. The V and J ends lost 2 bases and 4 bases, in that order; junction bases with no gene match: 9. Looked up from germline, CDR1 is MNHEY and CDR2 is SMNVEV (reference sequence). The CDR3 spans 17 residues. The CDR3: CASSLGLTSGLYNEQFF. CDR3 bases: TGTGCCAGCAGTTTAGGGTTAACTAGCGGGCTTTACAATGAGCAGTTCTTC.

This clone was observed a handful of times. The chain joins TRBV6-5 to TRBJ1-1, with D uncertain. There are 15 residues in the CDR3. Germline-derived CDR1 and CDR2 are MNHEY and SVGAGI. V gave up 6 bases and J gave up 6 bases, with 20 bases separating them. The CDR3 is CASRRLRDKLPEAFF. In DNA, the CDR3 is TGTGCCAGCAGACGCCTCCGAGACAAACTCCCTGAAGCTTTCTTT.

The chain links TRBV6-5 to TRBJ1-6; D not certain. This CDR3 has 15 amino acids. With 0 bases removed from V and 8 bases from J, the gap between germline ends came to 11 bases. Germline values: CDR1 MNHEY, CDR2 SVGAGI. Here the CDR3 reads CASSYSNGAYSPLHF. The CDR3 region has the DNA TGTGCCAGCAGTTACTCGAACGGAGCGTATTCACCCCTCCACTTT.

The chain joins TRBV19 to TRBJ2-1; 7 nucleotides line up with TRBD1. J was trimmed by 7 bases and V by 5 bases; bases with no gene match: 8. Germline assignment: CDR1 LNHDA and CDR2 SQIVND (reference sequence). This CDR3 is 14 amino acids long. In DNA, the CDR3 is TGTGCCAGTAGTTACCGACAGGGTAGGAATGAGCAGTTCTTC. As protein: CASSYRQGRNEQFF. The full variable domain, with the rest looked up from reference TRBV19 and TRBJ2-1, is DGGITQSPKYLFRKEGQNVTLSCEQNLNHDAMYWYRQDPGQGLRLIYYSQIVNDFQKGDIAEGYSVSREKKESFPLTVTSAQKNPTAFYLCASSYRQGRNEQFFGPGTRLTVL.

In DNA, the CDR3 is TGCAGCGTTGGTTTTGCGGGGGGGTACAATGAGCAGTTCTTC. As protein: CSVGFAGGYNEQFF. This chain links TRBV29-1 with TRBJ2-1, with 9 bases that match TRBD2. The CDR3 is 14 residues long. The germline V gene has CDR1 SQVTM and CDR2 ANQGSEA. V lost 4 bases, J lost 4 bases, and 5 bases stayed unmatched.

The chain uses TRBV7-2 and TRBJ2-5; 8 bases are shared with TRBD1. CDR1 is SGHTA, CDR2 FQGNSA, per germline. There are 13 residues in the CDR3. After removal of 3 bases from V and 5 bases from J, the junction contained 2 bases not matched to a gene. The CDR3 DNA reads TGTGCCAGCAGCTTGGACAGGGATGAGACCCAGTACTTC. Protein sequence: CASSLDRDETQYF.

V gene TRBV6-2 or TRBV6-3 combines with J gene TRBJ1-1, with 12 bases fitting TRBD1. Germline V gene sequence: CDR1 MNHEY, CDR2 SVGEGT. The CDR3 is 14 residues long. V lost 6 bases and J lost 6; bases outside the gene matches: 5. CDR3 sequence (DNA): TGTGCCAGCAGCAGGGGACAGGGGGCCGCTGAAGCTTTCTTT. It is translated as CASSRGQGAAEAFF.